A selection of T cell receptor beta chains follows, all from one sample in a study of regulatory T cells in long-lasting Graves disease. TCRdb analysed the multiplex PCR reads with MiXCR anew, one entry per CDR3 protein. This table has about 400,000 distinct CDR3 sequences, approximately 16% appearing once. The same specimen was also included in a second study, on T cells in Graves' hyperthyroidism and ophthalmopathy.

The source was peripheral blood mononuclear cells (PBMCs), collected at new diagnosis, from a patient treated with antithyroid drugs. These TCRs come from a woman in her forties with Graves disease. Both conserved end residues are part of each CDR3. A D gene is named only where the DNA matches it firmly. Clone size is stated in some rows and not others, as once, few, many or a class when expanded.

v_call	clone_size	j_call	d_call	cdr3_aa	cdr3_nt
TRBV19	many	TRBJ2-1	TRBD1	CASSIPGTGGSEQFF	TGTGCCAGTAGTATTCCCGGGACAGGGGGTTCTGAGCAGTTCTTC
TRBV3-1	many	TRBJ2-1	TRBD2	CASSQVGLAGGAEQFF	TGTGCCAGCAGCCAAGTGGGCCTAGCGGGAGGGGCTGAGCAGTTCTTC
TRBV7-8	many	TRBJ1-1	-	CASSSPTNTEAFF	TGTGCCAGCAGCTCTCCAACTAACACTGAAGCTTTCTTT
TRBV19	-	TRBJ2-1	-	CASSIDSGYNEQFF	TGTGCCAGTAGTATTGATAGCGGCTACAATGAGCAGTTCTTC
TRBV11-2	-	TRBJ2-3	-	CASSRYGGRGTDTQYF	TGTGCCAGCAGCCGGTACGGGGGGCGGGGGACAGATACGCAGTATTTT
TRBV6-2/TRBV6-3	many	TRBJ2-1	-	CASSYGTSYNEQFF	TGTGCCAGCAGTTACGGGACTTCGTACAATGAGCAGTTCTTC
TRBV27	many	TRBJ1-5	TRBD1	CASSPKGAGTGFNQPQHF	TGTGCCAGCAGTCCTAAGGGGGCCGGGACAGGCTTCAATCAGCCCCAGCATTTT
TRBV20-1	-	TRBJ2-3	TRBD2	CSARKGLAGGPDTQYF	TGCAGTGCTAGGAAGGGACTAGCGGGAGGGCCTGATACGCAGTATTTT
TRBV24-1	many	TRBJ2-3	TRBD2	CATSDMTSGSTDTQYF	TGTGCCACCAGTGATATGACTAGCGGTAGCACAGATACGCAGTATTTT
TRBV6-1	-	TRBJ2-2	TRBD1	CASRRGTGGNTGELFF	TGTGCCAGTCGTCGCGGGACAGGGGGTAACACCGGGGAGCTGTTTTTT
TRBV10-3	-	TRBJ2-1	-	CAISERGQGRILF	TGTGCCATCAGTGAGAGGGGTCAGGGCCGTATCCTTTTC
TRBV10-3	many	TRBJ1-5	-	CAISDPLGPGGNQPQHF	TGTGCCATCAGTGACCCTCTGGGACCGGGAGGCAATCAGCCCCAGCATTTT
TRBV11-3	-	TRBJ2-2	-	CASSPLMGRGWELFF	TGTGCCAGCAGCCCCCTAATGGGCAGGGGCTGGGAGCTGTTTTTT
TRBV12-3/TRBV12-4	many	TRBJ2-1	-	CASSSPASSYNEQFF	TGTGCCAGCAGTTCCCCGGCGAGCTCCTACAATGAGCAGTTCTTC
TRBV11-1	many	TRBJ2-1	TRBD2	CASSPPLVAGAHEQFF	TGTGCCAGCAGCCCCCCCCTTGTAGCGGGAGCCCATGAGCAGTTCTTC
TRBV5-1	many	TRBJ2-1	-	CASSLERAEFDEQFF	TGCGCCAGCAGCTTGGAAAGGGCAGAGTTCGATGAGCAGTTCTTC
TRBV15	few	TRBJ2-7	-	CATSPPGSYEQYF	TGTGCCACCAGCCCACCGGGCTCCTACGAGCAGTACTTC
TRBV7-9	few	TRBJ2-7	-	CASGNSGAYEQYF	TGTGCCAGCGGCAACTCCGGGGCCTACGAGCAGTACTTC
TRBV30	many	TRBJ2-7	TRBD2	CAWSVLAGDREQYF	TGTGCCTGGAGTGTACTAGCGGGAGACCGCGAGCAGTACTTC
TRBV2	many	TRBJ1-2	TRBD1	CASSEQGGLNYGYTF	TGTGCCAGCAGTGAACAGGGGGGACTTAACTATGGCTACACCTTC
TRBV24-1	-	TRBJ1-1	-	CATSDFRWTLLTAFF	TGTGCCACCAGTGATTTTCGCTGGACCTTACTTACAGCTTTCTTT
TRBV18	many	TRBJ2-3	-	CASSPGQTRDTQYF	TGTGCCAGCTCTCCCGGACAGACCCGGGATACGCAGTATTTT
TRBV6-1	-	TRBJ2-7	TRBD1	CASSDMGTGPYEQYF	TGTGCCAGCAGTGATATGGGGACAGGACCCTACGAGCAGTACTTC
TRBV20-1	many	TRBJ2-2	-	CSARTIQGNTGELFF	TGCAGTGCTAGAACTATTCAGGGTAACACCGGGGAGCTGTTTTTT
TRBV6-2/TRBV6-3	few	TRBJ1-3	-	CASSYVQDSGNTIYF	TGTGCCAGCAGTTACGTTCAGGACTCTGGAAACACCATATATTTT
TRBV24-1	many	TRBJ2-2	-	CATSVQGVDTGELFF	TGTGCCACCAGTGTCCAAGGGGTCGACACCGGGGAGCTGTTTTTT
TRBV12-3/TRBV12-4	-	TRBJ2-5	TRBD2	CASRRGGGSQETQYF	TGTGCCAGCAGGCGGGGGGGCGGGAGTCAAGAGACCCAGTACTTC
TRBV28	many	TRBJ2-2	-	CASSLTGTGELFF	TGTGCCAGCAGCCTGACGGGCACCGGGGAGCTGTTTTTT
TRBV11-2	-	TRBJ2-5	-	CASSIEGRETQYF	TGTGCCAGCAGTATAGAAGGCCGGGAGACCCAGTACTTC
TRBV20-1	many	TRBJ2-5	-	CSAREPGRETQYF	TGCAGTGCTAGAGAACCGGGGAGGGAGACCCAGTACTTC
TRBV28	many	TRBJ1-4	-	CASRTTGTLFF	TGTGCCAGCAGGACTACAGGGACGCTGTTTTTT
TRBV7-2	few	TRBJ1-2	TRBD1	CASSTRQGAYGYTF	TGTGCCAGCAGTACAAGACAGGGGGCCTATGGCTACACCTTC
TRBV5-1	few	TRBJ2-7	-	CASSPTTEQAYEQYF	TGCGCCAGCAGCCCAACCACAGAACAGGCCTACGAGCAGTACTTC
TRBV6-1	-	TRBJ2-4	-	CASSEAARVWAKNIQYF	TGTGCCAGCAGTGAAGCAGCAAGGGTTTGGGCCAAAAACATTCAGTACTTC
TRBV9	-	TRBJ2-1	TRBD2	CASSALAGAEFF	TGTGCCAGCAGCGCACTAGCGGGGGCGGAGTTCTTC
TRBV6-2/TRBV6-3	-	TRBJ2-1	-	CASSYSGEFPTYNEQFF	TGTGCCAGCAGTTACTCGGGTGAATTCCCAACCTACAATGAGCAGTTCTTC
TRBV28	many	TRBJ2-7	-	CASSSRLVSYEQYF	TGTGCCAGCAGTTCCCGACTCGTCTCCTACGAGCAGTACTTC
TRBV14	few	TRBJ1-4	TRBD1	CASSRGTGGLVEKLFF	TGTGCCAGCAGCCGGGGGACAGGGGGTCTCGTTGAAAAACTGTTTTTT
TRBV12-3/TRBV12-4	once	TRBJ2-1	TRBD1	CASSPTGNPSCNEQFF	TGTGCCAGCAGTCCGACAGGGAATCCTTCCTGCAATGAGCAGTTCTTC
TRBV6-2/TRBV6-3	-	TRBJ2-1	TRBD2	CASSYSGLARYNEQLF	TGTGCCAGCAGTTACTCCGGACTAGCGCGCTACAATGAGCAGCTCTTC